This T cell receptor beta chain was profiled in a study of patients and donors after allogeneic stem cell transplantation. V was clipped by 0 bases and J by 4 bases, with 12 bases between them. There are 16 residues in the CDR3. Using its own MiXCR run on the RT-PCR reads, TCRdb lists one record per CDR3 protein. Here the sample spans 100,000 to 130,000 distinct CDR3 sequences, less than 45% being singletons. The source of this sequence is a human donor who was either an allogeneic HSCT recipient or a stem cell or donor lymphocyte infusion donor (not recorded which). It is not recorded whose cells these are; they may come from a transplant donor. The V and J genes are TRBV12-3 or TRBV12-4 and TRBJ2-2, with D possibly being TRBD2 (6 bases). The specimen sequenced was blood, either unsorted or a sorted T cell fraction (not recorded which). The CDR3 loop reads CASSLALGLLTGELFF. CDR3 coding DNA: TGTGCCAGCAGTTTAGCGCTGGGACTCCTCACCGGGGAGCTGTTTTTT.